Listed here are 5 T cell receptor beta chains from one sample, sequenced in a study of beta chain features in type 1 diabetes. Points from the study as a whole: Patients with Type 1 diabetes showed moderately but significantly shorter TCRB CDR3s in all four CD4+ subsets.

Which antigens these TCRs recognize remains unknown. The investigators reverse transcribed all of the isolated RNA, so they sequenced expressed TCRB transcripts. Only in-frame clones appear in the TCRdb table, and some are missing; sequencing was by immunoSEQ multiplex PCR. The sample records 250,000 to 300,000 clones, approximately 25% being singletons. The sequenced sample was naive CD4+ T cells from blood. Receptor source: a woman in her thirties with type 1 diabetes.

This chain connects TRBV5-4 to TRBJ2-3, with 8 nucleotides matching TRBD2. The germline V gene encodes CDR1 SGHNT and CDR2 YYREEE (reference sequence). This CDR3 comprises 17 residues. J gave up 6 bases and V 3 bases, and 15 bases lay outside the gene matches. The CDR3 DNA reads as TGTGCCAGCAGCTCTCCGGGGGAAGCGGGAGAGAAGGATACGCAGTATTTT. Its protein product is CASSSPGEAGEKDTQYF.

This chain uses TRBV28 with TRBJ2-7; 8 bases are a match to TRBD1. The germline V gene encodes CDR1 MDHEN and CDR2 SYDVKM. Unmatched junction bases numbered 3, after V lost 3 bases and J lost 5 bases. This CDR3 comprises 13 residues. The CDR3 nucleotides are TGTGCCAGCAGTTTCGCAGGGGGCGACGAGCAGTACTTC. This codes for CASSFAGGDEQYF.

The table lists this clone with a few counts. The chain employs TRBV2 and TRBJ1-5; D is uncertain. Germline-derived CDR1 and CDR2 are SNHLY and FYNNEI. The CDR3 is 14 amino acids. V was shortened by 8 bases and J by 2 bases, with 13 bases between the two germline ends. CDR3 nucleotide sequence: TGTGCCAGCGGAGGCCTCAGTGGCAATCAGCCCCAGCATTTT. It specifies CASGGLSGNQPQHF.

CDR3: CASSMGLESSYNEQFF. The CDR3, as DNA: TGTGCCAGCAGCATGGGGCTGGAGAGCTCCTACAATGAGCAGTTCTTC. The chain joins TRBV21-1 to TRBJ2-1; whether TRBD1, the table's D call, matches the DNA was not checked. TRBV21-1 represents a pseudogene. CDR3 length: 16 residues.

The table lists this clone with a few counts. The rearrangement joins TRBV7-9 to TRBJ2-1; 7 bases are shared with TRBD1. CDR1 SEHNR and CDR2 FQNEAQ come from the germline V gene (reference sequence). J lost 2 bases, V lost 5 bases, and 3 bases had no gene match. The CDR3 runs to 14 residues. CDR3 sequence reads: CASSIDRAYNEQFF. The CDR3, as DNA: TGTGCCAGCAGCATAGACAGGGCCTACAATGAGCAGTTCTTC. The whole variable domain, filled in from reference TRBV7-9 and TRBJ2-1, reads DTGVSQNPRHKITKRGQNVTFRCDPISEHNRLYWYRQTLGQGPEFLTYFQNEAQLEKSRLLSDRFSAERPKGSFSTLEIQRTEQGDSAMYLCASSIDRAYNEQFFGPGTRLTVL.